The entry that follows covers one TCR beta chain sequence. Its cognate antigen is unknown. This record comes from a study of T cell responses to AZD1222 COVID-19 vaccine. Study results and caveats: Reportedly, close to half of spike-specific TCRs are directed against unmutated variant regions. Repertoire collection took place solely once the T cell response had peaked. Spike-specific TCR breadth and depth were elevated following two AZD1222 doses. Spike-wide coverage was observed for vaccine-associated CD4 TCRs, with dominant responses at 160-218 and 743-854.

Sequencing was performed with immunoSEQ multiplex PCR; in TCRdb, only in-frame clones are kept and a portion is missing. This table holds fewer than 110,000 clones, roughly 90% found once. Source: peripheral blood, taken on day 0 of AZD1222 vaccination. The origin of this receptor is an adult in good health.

DNA of the CDR3: TGTGCCAGCAGCCCGAGAATGGGTGACACTGAAGCTTTCTTT. As protein: CASSPRMGDTEAFF. J is TRBJ1-1 and V is TRBV4-2, with D unclear. Germline CDR1 is LGHNA and CDR2 is YNFKEQ. The CDR3 loop spans 14 amino acids. V was trimmed by 4 bases and J by 3 bases, leaving 12 bases between them.